Described below is a single T cell receptor (beta chain) sequence and its context. Time point indicated: before natalizumab initiation. The T0 samples predate the first natalizumab infusion. Assay used: immunoSEQ multiplex PCR; TCRdb lists only in-frame clones, some missing. The sample holds under 40,000 clones, over 90% seen once. These data originate in a study of multiple sclerosis patients with progressive multifocal leukoencephalopathy. CDR1 is SGHVS, CDR2 FQNEAQ, per germline. The CDR3 spans 13 residues. The V end was cut by 1 base, the J end by 8 bases, with 11 bases between. The specimen sequenced was PBMCs. This sequence was found in a man younger than 45 with multiple sclerosis. The J gene is TRBJ1-2, the V gene TRBV7-8; no definite D call. CDR3 amino acids: CASSLVRHEGYTF. The CDR3 bases are TGTGCCAGCAGCTTAGTGAGACATGAAGGCTACACCTTC.